The present entry profiles one T cell receptor beta chain with its context. Its target is unknown. This CDR3 contains 13 residues. V was cut by 1 base and J by 3 bases, with 6 bases left in between. Germline loops: CDR1 KGHSH, CDR2 LQKENI. The entry originates in a study of PD-1 blockade in classical Hodgkin lymphoma. General study findings and limits: Some patients started nivolumab under 1 year after ASCT, and they were excluded. Complete responders possessed baseline diversity comparable to newly diagnosed patients. CD4+ TCR diversity, unlike CD8+, climbed significantly by C4D1.

Documented time point: cycle 4 day 1 (C4D1), after six to seven weeks of nivolumab. Relapse after autologous stem cell transplantation occurred in every patient, and brentuximab vedotin exposure varied. Profiling relied on immunoSEQ multiplex PCR, and the TCRdb table lists in-frame clones only, not all of them. Of roughly 100,000 clones listed, approximately 89% are singletons. The starting material was peripheral blood mononuclear cells (PBMCs), obtained before the fourth cycle of nivolumab. V and J are TRBV18 and TRBJ1-1; D gene unclear. The clonotype originates from a human donor with classical Hodgkin lymphoma. The CDR3 loop is CASSPQSDTEAFF. The CDR3 bases are TGTGCCAGCTCACCACAAAGTGACACTGAAGCTTTCTTT. Looking up the rest from reference TRBV18 and TRBJ1-1 gives the full variable domain: NAGVMQNPRHLVRRRGQEARLRCSPMKGHSHVYWYRQLPEEGLKFMVYLQKENIIDESGMPKERFSAEFPKEGPSILRIQQVVRGDSAAYFCASSPQSDTEAFFGQGTRLTVV.